The present entry profiles one TCR beta chain with its context. The sample belongs to a study of blood T cell repertoires in COVID-19. The wider study: COVID-19 samples collected from the United States, Italy and Spain covered acute and convalescent phases. PBMCs, B-cell-depleted T cells, or T cells provided the cDNA or gDNA that made up the material.

Germline assignment: CDR1 MNHNS and CDR2 SASEGT. The trim removed 1 base at V and 8 bases at J, leaving 10 bases unmatched. The CDR3 totals 15 residues. As handled by the study authors: The authors estimated nucleated cell counts from reference gene primer amplification. Sequencing used immunoSEQ multiplex PCR; TCRdb keeps in-frame clones, though not all of them. V and J calls and clone size follow that table, whereas D and trimming were derived from the DNA. The table lists just over 80,000 clones, 65% to 90% of them singletons. The chain carries TRBV6-1 and TRBJ1-2; 7 bases align to TRBD1. The specimen sequenced was peripheral blood. This clonotype was sampled from a man older than 75 with acute or convalescent COVID-19. CDR3 coding DNA: TGTGCCAGCAGTGAAGGAAAGACAGGGTCTAGCGGCTACACCTTC. Protein sequence: CASSEGKTGSSGYTF.